Below are 3 T cell receptor beta chains sequenced from a single sample in a study of blood T cell repertoires in COVID-19 (dated by TCRdb to the early 2020s). Library preparation employed the immunoSEQ multiplex PCR assay. Sourced from immuneACCESS, this table was stored by TCRdb with only in-frame sequences that have V and J called. A share of the clones is absent; for the studies checked, an unresolved V gene accounts for under half, and the remainder has no known explanation. This sample holds some 460,000 clones; around 88% were observed only once. Roughly 4% of the sample is in the top ten clones. Sequencing used peripheral blood. These receptors all come from a young woman with acute or convalescent COVID-19.

The V and J genes are TRBV30 and TRBJ1-1, with D maybe TRBD1 (6 bases). Trimming took 5 bases from V and 6 from J, leaving 13 bases between them. CDR1 is GTSNPN, CDR2 SVGIG, per germline (reference sequence). The CDR3 extends over 12 amino acids. CDR3 loop: CAWDRSRPEAFF. The CDR3 DNA reads as TGTGCCTGGGACAGGAGTAGGCCTGAAGCTTTCTTT.

V gene TRBV2 combines with J gene TRBJ1-2; D not resolved. V lost 6 bases and J 5 bases, leaving 16 bases between the germline ends. CDR1 SNHLY and CDR2 FYNNEI come from the germline V gene. CDR3 length: 14 amino acids. In DNA form, the CDR3 reads TGTGCCAGCAGGGCAGAGACAAGCACTTATGGCTACACCTTC. Its translation is CASRAETSTYGYTF.

In this sample, this clone turned up a few times. The chain joins TRBV5-1 to TRBJ1-4, with 7 nucleotides matching TRBD1. Losses at the gene ends were 4 bases for V and 0 bases for J; bases not matched to a gene: 6. This CDR3 region has 16 residues. CDR1 and CDR2 (germline): SGHRS, YFSETQ. The CDR3 nucleotides are TGCGCCAGCAGCACCTTTGGGACAGCAACTAATGAAAAACTGTTTTTT. Translating it yields CASSTFGTATNEKLFF.